The 3 T cell receptor beta chains below were found in one sample sequenced in a study of chemoradiotherapy in HPV16-positive cancers. Here immunoSEQ multiplex PCR was the method, and the copy in TCRdb shows in-frame clones only, minus some. The sample has some 5,000 clones; about 91% are singletons. This specimen was tumor tissue, taken from a patient who underwent chemoradiotherapy. Receptors were obtained from a human donor with HPV-associated anogenital cancer.

The chain is built from TRBV9 and TRBJ2-5; 8 bases line up with TRBD1. The CDR3 is 13 residues long. V trimming: 4 bases; J trimming: 5 bases; junction bases outside the gene matches: 4. Germline CDR1 reads SGDLS; CDR2 reads YYNGEE. CDR3 region: CASSLRGQETQYF. CDR3 nucleotide sequence: TGTGCCAGCAGCCTCAGGGGGCAGGAGACCCAGTACTTC. Combining the CDR3 with reference TRBV9 and TRBJ2-5 gives the whole variable domain DSGVTQTPKHLITATGQRVTLRCSPRSGDLSVYWYQQSLDQGLQFLIQYYNGEERAKGNILERFSAQQFPDLHSELNLSSLELGDSALYFCASSLRGQETQYFGPGTRLLVL.

The chain combines TRBV5-8 with TRBJ2-7; D is tentatively TRBD1 or TRBD2 (5 bases each). Trimming cost V 1 base and J 4 bases, with 15 bases left between them. The CDR3 is 15 residues long. Germline V CDR1 and CDR2: SGHTS, YDEGEE. In DNA form, the CDR3 reads TGTGCCAGCAGCTTGCAAGGGGCCTCGGGGTACGAGCAGTACTTC. Protein product: CASSLQGASGYEQYF.

The J gene is TRBJ2-6, the V gene TRBV6-1; D is unresolved. There are 15 residues in the CDR3. Germline values: CDR1 MNHNS, CDR2 SASEGT. The CDR3 DNA is TGTACCGGTGGCAGCCTTGAGTCTGGGGCCAACGTCCTGACTTTC. Its protein is CTGGSLESGANVLTF.